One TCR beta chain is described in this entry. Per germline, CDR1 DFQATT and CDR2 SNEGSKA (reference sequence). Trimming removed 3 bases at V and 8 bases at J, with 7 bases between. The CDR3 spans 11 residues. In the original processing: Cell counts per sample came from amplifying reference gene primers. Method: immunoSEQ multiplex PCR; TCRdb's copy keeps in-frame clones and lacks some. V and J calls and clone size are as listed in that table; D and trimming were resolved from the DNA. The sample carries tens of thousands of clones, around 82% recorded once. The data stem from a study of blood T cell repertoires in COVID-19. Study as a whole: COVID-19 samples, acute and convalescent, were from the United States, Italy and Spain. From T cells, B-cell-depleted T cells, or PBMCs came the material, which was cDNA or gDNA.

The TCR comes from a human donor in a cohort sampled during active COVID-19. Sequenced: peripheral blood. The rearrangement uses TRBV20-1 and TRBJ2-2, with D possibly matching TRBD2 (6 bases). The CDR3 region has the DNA TGCAGTGCTAGCGGGAGTGGGGAGCTGTTTTTT. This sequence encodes CSASGSGELFF.